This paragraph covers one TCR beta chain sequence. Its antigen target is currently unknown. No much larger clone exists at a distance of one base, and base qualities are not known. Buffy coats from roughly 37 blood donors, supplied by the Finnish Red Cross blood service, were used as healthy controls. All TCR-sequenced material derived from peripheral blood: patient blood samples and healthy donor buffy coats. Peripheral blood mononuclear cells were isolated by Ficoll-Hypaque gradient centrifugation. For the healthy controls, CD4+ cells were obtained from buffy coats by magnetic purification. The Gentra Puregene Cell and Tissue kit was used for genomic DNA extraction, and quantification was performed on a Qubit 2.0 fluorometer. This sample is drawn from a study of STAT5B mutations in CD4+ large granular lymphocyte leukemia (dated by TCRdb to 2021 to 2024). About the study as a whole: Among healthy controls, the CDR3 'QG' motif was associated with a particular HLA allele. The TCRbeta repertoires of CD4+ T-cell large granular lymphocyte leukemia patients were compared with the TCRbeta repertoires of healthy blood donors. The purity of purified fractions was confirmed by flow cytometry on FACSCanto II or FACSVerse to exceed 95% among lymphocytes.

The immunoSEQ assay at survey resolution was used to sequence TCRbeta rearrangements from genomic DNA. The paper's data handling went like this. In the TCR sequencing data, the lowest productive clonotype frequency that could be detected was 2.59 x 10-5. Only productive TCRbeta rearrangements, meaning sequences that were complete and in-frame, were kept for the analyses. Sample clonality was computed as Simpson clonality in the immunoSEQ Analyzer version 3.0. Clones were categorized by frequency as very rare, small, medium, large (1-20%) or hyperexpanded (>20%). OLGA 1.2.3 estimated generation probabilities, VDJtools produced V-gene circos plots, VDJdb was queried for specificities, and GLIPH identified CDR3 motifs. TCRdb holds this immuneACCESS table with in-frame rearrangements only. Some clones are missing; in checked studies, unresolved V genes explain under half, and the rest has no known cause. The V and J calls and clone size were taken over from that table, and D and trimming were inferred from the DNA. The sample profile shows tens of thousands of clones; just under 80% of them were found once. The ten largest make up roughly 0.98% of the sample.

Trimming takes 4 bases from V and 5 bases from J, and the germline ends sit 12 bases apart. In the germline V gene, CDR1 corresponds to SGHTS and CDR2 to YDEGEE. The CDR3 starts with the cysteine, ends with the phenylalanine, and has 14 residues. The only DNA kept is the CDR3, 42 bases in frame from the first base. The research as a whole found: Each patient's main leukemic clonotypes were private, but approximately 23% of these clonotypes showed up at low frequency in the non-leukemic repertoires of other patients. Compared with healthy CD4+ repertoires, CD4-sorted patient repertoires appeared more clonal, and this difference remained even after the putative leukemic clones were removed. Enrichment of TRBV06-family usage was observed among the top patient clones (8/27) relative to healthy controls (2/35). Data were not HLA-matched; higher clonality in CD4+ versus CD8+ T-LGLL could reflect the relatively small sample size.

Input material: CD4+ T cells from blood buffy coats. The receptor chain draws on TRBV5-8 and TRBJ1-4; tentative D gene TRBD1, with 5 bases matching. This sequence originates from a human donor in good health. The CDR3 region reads CASSPRDANEKLFF. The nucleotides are TGTGCCAGCAGCCCCCGGGACGCCAATGAAAAACTGTTTTTT.